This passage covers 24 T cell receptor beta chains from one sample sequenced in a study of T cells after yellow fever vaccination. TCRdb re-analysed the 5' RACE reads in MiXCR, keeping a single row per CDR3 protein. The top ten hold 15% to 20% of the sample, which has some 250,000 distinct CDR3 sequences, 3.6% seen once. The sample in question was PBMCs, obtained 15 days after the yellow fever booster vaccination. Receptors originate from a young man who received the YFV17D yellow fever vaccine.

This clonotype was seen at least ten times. The CDR3 is CASSLITGELFF. Here the CDR3 DNA reads TGTGCCAGCAGCCTCATCACCGGGGAGCTGTTTTTT. This rearrangement joins TRBV6-6 to TRBJ2-2, with D unclear. Trimming removed 6 bases at V and 4 bases at J, with 6 bases between. The germline gives CDR1 MNHNY, CDR2 SVGAGI (reference sequence). This CDR3 spans 12 amino acids.

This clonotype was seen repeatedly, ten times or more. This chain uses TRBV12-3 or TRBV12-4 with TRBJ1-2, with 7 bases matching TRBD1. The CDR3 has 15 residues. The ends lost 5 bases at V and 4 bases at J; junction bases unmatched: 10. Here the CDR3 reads CASSTRQGGSYGYTF. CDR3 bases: TGTGCCAGCAGTACAAGACAGGGAGGTAGCTATGGCTACACCTTC.

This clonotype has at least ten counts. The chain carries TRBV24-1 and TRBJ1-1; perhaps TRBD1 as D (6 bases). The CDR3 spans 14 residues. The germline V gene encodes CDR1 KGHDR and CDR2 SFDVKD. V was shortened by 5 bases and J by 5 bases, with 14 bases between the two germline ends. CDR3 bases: TGTGCCACCAGTGGGGGGGCCTTCGGAACTGAAGCTTTCTTT. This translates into CATSGGAFGTEAFF.

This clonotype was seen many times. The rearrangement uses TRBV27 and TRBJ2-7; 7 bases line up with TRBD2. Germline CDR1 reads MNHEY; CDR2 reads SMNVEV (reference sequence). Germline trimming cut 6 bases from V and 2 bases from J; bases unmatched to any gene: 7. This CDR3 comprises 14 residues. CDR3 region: CASRPLGGAYEQYF. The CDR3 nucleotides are TGTGCCAGCAGGCCCCTGGGAGGGGCCTACGAGCAGTACTTC.

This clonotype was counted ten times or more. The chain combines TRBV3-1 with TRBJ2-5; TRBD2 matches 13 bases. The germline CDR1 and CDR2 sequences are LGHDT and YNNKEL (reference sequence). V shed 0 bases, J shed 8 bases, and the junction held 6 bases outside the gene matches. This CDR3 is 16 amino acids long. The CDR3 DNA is TGTGCCAGCAGCCAAGATCCCGGACTAGCGGGGGAAACCCAGTACTTC. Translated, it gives CASSQDPGLAGETQYF.

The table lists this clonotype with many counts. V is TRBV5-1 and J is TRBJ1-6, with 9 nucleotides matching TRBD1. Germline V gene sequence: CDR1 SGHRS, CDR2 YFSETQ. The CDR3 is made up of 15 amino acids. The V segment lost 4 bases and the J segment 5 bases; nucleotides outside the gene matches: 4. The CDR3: CASSGGTGNNSPLHF. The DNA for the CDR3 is TGCGCCAGCAGCGGAGGGACAGGGAATAATTCACCCCTCCACTTT. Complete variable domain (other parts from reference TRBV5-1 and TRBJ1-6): KAGVTQTPRYLIKTRGQQVTLSCSPISGHRSVSWYQQTPGQGLQFLFEYFSETQRNKGNFPGRFSGRQFSNSRSEMNVSTLELGDSALYLCASSGGTGNNSPLHFGNGTRLTVT.

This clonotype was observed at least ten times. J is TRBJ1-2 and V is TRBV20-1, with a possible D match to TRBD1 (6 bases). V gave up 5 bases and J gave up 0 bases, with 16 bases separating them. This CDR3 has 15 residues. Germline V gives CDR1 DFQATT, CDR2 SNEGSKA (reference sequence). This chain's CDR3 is CSAYLNREPNYGYTF. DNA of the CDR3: TGCAGTGCTTACTTGAACAGGGAACCTAACTATGGCTACACCTTC.

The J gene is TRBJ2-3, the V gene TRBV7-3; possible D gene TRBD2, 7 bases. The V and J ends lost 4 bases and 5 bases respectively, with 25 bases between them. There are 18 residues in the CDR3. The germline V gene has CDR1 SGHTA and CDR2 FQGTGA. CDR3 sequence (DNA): TGTGCCAGCAGCTCCGAGGGTTGGGCGGGGGCAGGTGAAGATACGCAGTATTTT. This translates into CASSSEGWAGAGEDTQYF.

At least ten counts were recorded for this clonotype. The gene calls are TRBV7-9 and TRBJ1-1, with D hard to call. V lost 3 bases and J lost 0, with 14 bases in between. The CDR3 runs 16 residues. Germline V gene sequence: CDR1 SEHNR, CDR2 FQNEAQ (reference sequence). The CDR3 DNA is TGTGCCAGCAGCTTCCCCCGGGCAGTCATGAACACTGAAGCTTTCTTT. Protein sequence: CASSFPRAVMNTEAFF.

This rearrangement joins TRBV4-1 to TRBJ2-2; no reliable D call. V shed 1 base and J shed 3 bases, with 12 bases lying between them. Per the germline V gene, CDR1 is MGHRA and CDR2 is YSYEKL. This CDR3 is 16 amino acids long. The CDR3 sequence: CASSQVLSSYTGELFF. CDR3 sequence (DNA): TGCGCCAGCAGCCAAGTCCTCAGCTCCTACACCGGGGAGCTGTTTTTT.

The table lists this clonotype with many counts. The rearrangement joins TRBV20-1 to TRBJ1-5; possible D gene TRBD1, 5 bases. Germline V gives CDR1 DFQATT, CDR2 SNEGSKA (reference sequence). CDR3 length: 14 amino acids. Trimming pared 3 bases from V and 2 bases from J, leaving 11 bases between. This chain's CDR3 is CSARGPGGNQPQHF. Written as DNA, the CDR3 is TGCAGTGCTAGGGGACCGGGAGGCAATCAGCCCCAGCATTTT.

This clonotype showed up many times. In DNA, the CDR3 is TGCAGCGTTGGCCTAGCACCGAACACCGGGGAGCTGTTTTTT. It codes for CSVGLAPNTGELFF. V gene TRBV29-1 combines with J gene TRBJ2-2, with D tentatively TRBD2 (5 bases). Germline V gene data show CDR1 as SQVTM and CDR2 as ANQGSEA. Trimming took 4 bases from V and 0 from J, leaving 9 bases between them. CDR3 length: 14 residues.

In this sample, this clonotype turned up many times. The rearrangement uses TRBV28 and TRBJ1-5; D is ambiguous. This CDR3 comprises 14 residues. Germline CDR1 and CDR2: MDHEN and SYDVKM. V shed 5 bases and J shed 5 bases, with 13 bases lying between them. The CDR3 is CASSQRRGDQPQHF. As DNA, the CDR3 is TGTGCCAGCAGTCAGAGACGCGGGGATCAGCCCCAGCATTTT.

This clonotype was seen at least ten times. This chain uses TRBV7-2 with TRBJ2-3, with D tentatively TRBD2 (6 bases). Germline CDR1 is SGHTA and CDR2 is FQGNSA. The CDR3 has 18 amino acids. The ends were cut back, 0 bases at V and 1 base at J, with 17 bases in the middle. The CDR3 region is CASSLASIAGWGTDTQYF. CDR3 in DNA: TGTGCCAGCAGCTTAGCTAGTATCGCGGGGTGGGGCACAGATACGCAGTATTTT.

The CDR3 spells CASSPVAGIYNEQFF. Here the CDR3 DNA reads TGTGCCAGCAGTCCGGTAGCGGGCATCTACAATGAGCAGTTCTTC. The V gene is TRBV27, the J gene TRBJ2-1; 7 positions match TRBD2. J gave up 3 bases and V 5 bases, and 7 bases lay outside the gene matches. The CDR3 is made up of 15 amino acids. Germline V gene data show CDR1 as MNHEY and CDR2 as SMNVEV (reference sequence).

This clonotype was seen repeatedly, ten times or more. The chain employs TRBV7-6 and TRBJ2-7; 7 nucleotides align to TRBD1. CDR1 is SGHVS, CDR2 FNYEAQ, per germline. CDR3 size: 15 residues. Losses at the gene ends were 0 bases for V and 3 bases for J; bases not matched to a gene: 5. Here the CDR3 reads CASSLALGQSYEQYF. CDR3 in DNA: TGTGCCAGCAGCTTAGCGCTGGGACAGAGCTACGAGCAGTACTTC.

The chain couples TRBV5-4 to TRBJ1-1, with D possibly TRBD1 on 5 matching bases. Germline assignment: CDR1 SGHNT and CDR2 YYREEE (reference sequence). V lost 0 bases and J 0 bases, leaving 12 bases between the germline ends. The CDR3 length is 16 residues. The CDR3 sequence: CASSLGEGILNTEAFF. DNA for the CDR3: TGTGCCAGCAGCTTGGGTGAGGGGATCCTGAACACTGAAGCTTTCTTT.

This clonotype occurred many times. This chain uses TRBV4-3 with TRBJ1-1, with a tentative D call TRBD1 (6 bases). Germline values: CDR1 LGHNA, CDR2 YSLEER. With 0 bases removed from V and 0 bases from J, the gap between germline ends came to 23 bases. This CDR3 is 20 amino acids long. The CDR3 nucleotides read TGCGCCAGCAGCCAAGATCCGTGGGTCGTGGTTGGGACAATGAACACTGAAGCTTTCTTT. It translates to CASSQDPWVVVGTMNTEAFF.

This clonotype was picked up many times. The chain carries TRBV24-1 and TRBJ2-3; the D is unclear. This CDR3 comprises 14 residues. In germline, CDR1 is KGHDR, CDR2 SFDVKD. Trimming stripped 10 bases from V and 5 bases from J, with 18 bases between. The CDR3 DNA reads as TGTGCCACTGCTTCTGGTACAGTGGTAGATACGCAGTATTTT. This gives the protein CATASGTVVDTQYF.

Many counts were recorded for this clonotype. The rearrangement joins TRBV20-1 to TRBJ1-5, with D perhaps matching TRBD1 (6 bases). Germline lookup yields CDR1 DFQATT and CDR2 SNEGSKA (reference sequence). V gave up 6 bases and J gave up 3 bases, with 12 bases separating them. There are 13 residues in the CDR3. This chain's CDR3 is CSARGQNNQPQHF. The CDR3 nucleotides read TGCAGTGCCCGGGGGCAGAACAATCAGCCCCAGCATTTT.

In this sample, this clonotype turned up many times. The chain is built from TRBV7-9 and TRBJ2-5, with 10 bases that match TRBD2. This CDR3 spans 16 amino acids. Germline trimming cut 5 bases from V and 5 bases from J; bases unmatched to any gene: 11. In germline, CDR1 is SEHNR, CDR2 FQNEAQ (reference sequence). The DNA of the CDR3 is TGTGCCAGCAGCATCTCTAGCGGGGGTGAGGATGAGACCCAGTACTTC. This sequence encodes CASSISSGGEDETQYF. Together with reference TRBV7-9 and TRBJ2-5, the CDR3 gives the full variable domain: DTGVSQNPRHKITKRGQNVTFRCDPISEHNRLYWYRQTLGQGPEFLTYFQNEAQLEKSRLLSDRFSAERPKGSFSTLEIQRTEQGDSAMYLCASSISSGGEDETQYFGPGTRLLVL.

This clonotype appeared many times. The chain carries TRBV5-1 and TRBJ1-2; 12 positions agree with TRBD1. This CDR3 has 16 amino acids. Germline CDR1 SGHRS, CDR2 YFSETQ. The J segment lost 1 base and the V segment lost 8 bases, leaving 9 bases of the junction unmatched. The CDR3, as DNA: TGCGCCAGTGAACCCGGGACAGGGGGCGATAACTATGGCTACACCTTC. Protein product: CASEPGTGGDNYGYTF. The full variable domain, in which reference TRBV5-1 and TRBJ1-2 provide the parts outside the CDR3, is KAGVTQTPRYLIKTRGQQVTLSCSPISGHRSVSWYQQTPGQGLQFLFEYFSETQRNKGNFPGRFSGRQFSNSRSEMNVSTLELGDSALYLCASEPGTGGDNYGYTFGSGTRLTVV.

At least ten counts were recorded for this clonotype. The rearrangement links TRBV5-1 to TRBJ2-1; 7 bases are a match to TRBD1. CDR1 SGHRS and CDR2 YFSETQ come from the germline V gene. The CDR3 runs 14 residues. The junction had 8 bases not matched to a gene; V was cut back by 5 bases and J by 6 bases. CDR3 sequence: CASSGGQLPNEQFF. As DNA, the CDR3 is TGCGCCAGCAGTGGGGGACAGCTACCCAATGAGCAGTTCTTC.

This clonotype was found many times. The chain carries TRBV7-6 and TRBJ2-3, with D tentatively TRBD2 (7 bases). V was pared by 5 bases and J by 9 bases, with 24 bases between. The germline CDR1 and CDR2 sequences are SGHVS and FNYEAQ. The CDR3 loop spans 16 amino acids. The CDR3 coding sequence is TGTGCCAGCAGCCTAGGCCAAGGGGGGGTAGGAGGGACGCAGTATTTT. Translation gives CASSLGQGGVGGTQYF. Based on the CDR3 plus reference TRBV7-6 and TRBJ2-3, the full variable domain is GAGVSQSPRYKVTKRGQDVALRCDPISGHVSLYWYRQALGQGPEFLTYFNYEAQQDKSGLPNDRFSAERPEGSISTLTIQRTEQRDSAMYRCASSLGQGGVGGTQYFGPGTRLTVL.